Listed below are T cell receptor beta chains from one sample, sequenced in a study of cytomegalovirus exposure and HLA in healthy donors. Measured with immunoSEQ multiplex PCR; TCRdb has only the in-frame clones, and not every one. The data contain more than 150,000 clones, around 80% of them singletons. Specimen: PBMCs. Receptor source: a man aged 18 to 30 in good health and CMV-seronegative. CDR3s leave out the opening cysteine and the closing phenylalanine or tryptophan. Expanded clones are given a class, and other clones once, few, many or no size at all.

V gene	clone size	J gene	CDR3 protein
TRBV5-4	NA	TRBJ1-2	ASSLGGGTYGYT
TRBV27	once	TRBJ1-5	ASSLGTGGNQPQH
TRBV10-2	NA	TRBJ2-7	ASSSLAGYEQY
TRBV27	NA	TRBJ2-7	ASSLGAGGPYEQY
TRBV5-1	once	TRBJ1-1	ASSNTGRMNTEAF
TRBV6-5	once	TRBJ1-5	ASSPRGRGQPQH
TRBV6-1	NA	TRBJ1-1	ASGTGEGTEAF
TRBV7-9	NA	TRBJ2-1	ASNGLIDEQF
TRBV27	NA	TRBJ1-1	ASSSLTGKNTEAF
TRBV11-2	NA	TRBJ2-2	ASSLAAENTGELF
TRBV19	NA	TRBJ1-1	ASRLRSDTEAF
TRBV9	NA	TRBJ1-6	ASSTGDRGDSPLH
TRBV27	NA	TRBJ2-3	ASSLMRTGEGADTQY
TRBV7-3	NA	TRBJ2-2	ASSSMRDRETGELF
TRBV5-6	NA	TRBJ1-4	ASSPAGAAEKLF
TRBV5-4	few	TRBJ2-2	ASSPLTGELF
TRBV7-9	NA	TRBJ2-1	ASSGRGLARNSYNEQF
TRBV12-2	NA	TRBJ2-7	ASRLARPRDYEQY
TRBV21-1	NA	TRBJ2-3	ASSKLNGVPASRTGGSTDTQY
TRBV5-1	NA	TRBJ2-5	ASSSVEETQY
TRBV19	NA	TRBJ1-2	ASTGPTGSGT
TRBV29-1	few	TRBJ2-5	SVQGALTKTQY
TRBV28	NA	TRBJ1-2	ASSLPGTAHYGYT
TRBV30	NA	TRBJ1-1	AWSGGVGTEAF
TRBV7-2	NA	TRBJ2-1	ASSSYGQGPWL
TRBV4-1	NA	TRBJ2-5	ASSQDPLIGQETQY
TRBV19	NA	TRBJ1-3	ASSTPRGVSGNTIY
TRBV29-1	NA	TRBJ2-5	SVEDQGAPETQY
TRBV30	NA	TRBJ1-2	AWSEDAGNYGYT
TRBV28	NA	TRBJ1-2	ASSLRDYGYT
TRBV9	NA	TRBJ2-7	ASTVGVDRGRQQY
TRBV7-6	NA	TRBJ2-5	ASSLGSGAETQY
TRBV29-1	NA	TRBJ2-7	SVVGGRKDRHEQY
TRBV6-5	many	TRBJ2-2	ASSYSTSGSTGELF
TRBV7-9	NA	TRBJ2-1	ASSSRVRESYNEQF
TRBV28	NA	TRBJ1-1	ASTDGGVGTEAF
TRBV7-8	few	TRBJ2-3	ASSLAQGLVTDTQY
TRBV27	NA	TRBJ2-2	ASSLLAGNTGELF
TRBV18	NA	TRBJ2-4	ASSREAGHIQY
TRBV2	few	TRBJ1-5	ASSEDRGNQPQH
TRBV10-3	NA	TRBJ2-5	ATSDLRETQY
TRBV6-4	NA	TRBJ2-3	ASVGTSGISTDTQY
TRBV20-1	once	TRBJ1-2	SASPGSSYT